Listed below are T cell receptor beta chains from one sample, sequenced in a study of OX40 agonist ivuxolimab in advanced cancers. Sequenced by immunoSEQ multiplex PCR; TCRdb stores in-frame clones only, minus some. This sample has about 73,000 clones, with approximately 90% found just once. The input for sequencing was CD4+ or CD8+ T cells sorted from blood, taken in a trial of the OX40 agonist ivuxolimab. These receptors came from an adult with an advanced solid tumor such as melanoma, head and neck, liver or kidney cancer. The CDR3 runs from the conserved cysteine through the conserved F or W. The D gene is left open where the match is weak. Rows may omit the clone size; those that give it use once, few, many or a size class.

TRBV6-1	.	TRBJ1-2	.	CASSSSDWGLYGYTF	TGTGCCAGCAGCTCCTCTGACTGGGGACTCTATGGCTACACCTTC
TRBV19	.	TRBJ2-7	.	CASSIEQGPYEQYF	TGTGCCAGTAGTATAGAACAGGGCCCGTACGAGCAGTACTTC
TRBV2	.	TRBJ2-1	.	CASSDGISYNEQFF	TGTGCCAGCAGTGACGGAATCTCCTACAATGAGCAGTTCTTC
TRBV9	few	TRBJ2-3	TRBD1	CASSAGTGGWDTQYF	TGTGCCAGCAGCGCCGGGACAGGGGGCTGGGATACGCAGTATTTT
TRBV5-6	few	TRBJ2-5	.	CASSDPSSQETQYF	TGTGCCAGCAGCGACCCTAGTTCCCAAGAGACCCAGTACTTC
TRBV4-1	.	TRBJ1-4	.	CASSLPGAGNEKLFF	TGCGCCAGCAGCCTTCCAGGGGCGGGTAATGAAAAACTGTTTTTT
TRBV6-4	.	TRBJ2-7	TRBD1	CASPTPPGQAASYGQYF	TGTGCCAGCCCTACCCCGCCGGGACAGGCGGCTTCGTACGGGCAGTACTTC
TRBV29-1	.	TRBJ1-4	.	CSVWTVATNEKLFF	TGCAGCGTTTGGACGGTGGCAACTAATGAAAAACTGTTTTTT
TRBV5-1	.	TRBJ2-1	.	CASSLNVNNEQFF	TGCGCCAGCAGCTTGAACGTAAACAATGAGCAGTTCTTC
TRBV15	.	TRBJ2-3	.	CATSRGISTDTQYF	TGTGCCACCAGCAGAGGGATCTCCACAGATACGCAGTATTTT
TRBV11-2	.	TRBJ2-1	TRBD2	CASSLFRTSGSYNEQFF	TGTGCCAGCAGCCTGTTCCGGACTAGCGGATCCTACAATGAGCAGTTCTTC
TRBV28	few	TRBJ2-3	TRBD2	CASSPGRPGGTQYF	TGTGCCAGCAGCCCCGGGCGGCCGGGGGGTACGCAGTATTTT
TRBV9	.	TRBJ2-2	.	CASSKDIRTGELFF	TGTGCCAGCAGCAAGGACATACGCACCGGGGAGCTGTTTTTT
TRBV19	.	TRBJ1-6	.	CASSTGPNSPLHF	TGTGCCAGTAGTACAGGGCCAAATTCACCCCTCCACTTT
TRBV7-2	.	TRBJ1-1	.	CASSPRQQFGNTEAFF	TGTGCCAGCAGCCCTAGACAGCAGTTTGGGAACACTGAAGCTTTCTTT